This T cell receptor (beta chain) came from a study of T cells expressing NK-cell markers. Study-level background: Each TCR beta repertoire originated in sorted T cells that were CD3+CD56+NKG2C+, CD3+CD56+NKG2C- or CD3+CD56-NKG2C+.

Notes on the study in general: The study left the HCMV specificity of expanded NKG2C+ T cell clones unresolved.

As the method of synthesis, 5'RACE template switching with UMIs yielded TCR beta cDNA. TCRdb reanalyzed the 5' RACE reads, giving one entry per CDR3 protein sequence and no DNA. Its table lists about half a million distinct CDR3 sequences. Per the germline V gene, CDR1 is SGHRS and CDR2 is YFSETQ. CDR3 size: 13 residues. Worth noting for this clonotype: Its antigen is not identified.

Sequencing was done on a sample of blood T cells: a sorted CD56 or NKG2C T cell subset, CD4+ or CD8+ T cells, or bulk PBMC T cells (not recorded which). This rearrangement joins TRBV5-1 to TRBJ2-2. The clonotype originates from a woman aged 50 to 60 in good health. This chain's CDR3 is CASNRANTGELFF.